This TCR beta chain is from a study of technical replicates of blood from a few donors. Method: immunoSEQ multiplex PCR; TCRdb's copy keeps in-frame clones and lacks some. The table lists 60,000 to 75,000 clones, nearly 98% of them singletons. The CDR3 is 15 amino acids. CDR1 and CDR2 from the germline V gene are MNHEY and SVGAGI. V lost 4 bases to trimming and J lost 6 bases; unmatched junction nucleotides: 9. The specimen sequenced was T cells isolated from PBMCs. This clonotype originated in a human donor in good health. The rearrangement links TRBV6-5 to TRBJ1-1, with 9 positions matching TRBD1. The CDR3 sequence is CASSLVTGGAPEAFF. CDR3 nucleotides: TGTGCCAGCAGTTTGGTGACAGGGGGGGCGCCTGAAGCTTTCTTT.